The 9 T cell receptor beta chains below all came from one sample that was sequenced in a study of blood T cell repertoires in COVID-19. Assay: immunoSEQ multiplex PCR; the TCRdb copy retains only in-frame clones and omits some. This table has 100,000 to 150,000 clones, roughly four fifths appearing once. Sequenced material: peripheral blood. These receptors were taken from a man older than 75 with COVID-19, enrolled during active disease.

This chain links TRBV5-1 with TRBJ2-1, with 10 nucleotides matching TRBD2. The CDR3 runs to 14 residues. V dropped 5 bases and J dropped 9; count of bases not matched to a gene: 8. The germline V gene has CDR1 SGHRS and CDR2 YFSETQ. CDR3 DNA sequence: TGCGCCAGCAGTCAGAGCGGGAGGGTTGGTGAGCAGTTCTTC. This gives the protein CASSQSGRVGEQFF.

The CDR3 nucleotides read TGTGCCAGCAGCCCCTTTGGACAGAATAATGAAAAACTGTTTTTT. Amino acid sequence: CASSPFGQNNEKLFF. The chain joins TRBV7-2 to TRBJ1-4, with a weak D call TRBD1 (6 bases). Per germline, CDR1 SGHTA and CDR2 FQGNSA. This CDR3 is 15 amino acids long. Trimming pared 5 bases from V and 4 bases from J, leaving 14 bases between.

The chain combines TRBV2 with TRBJ1-6; unclear D gene. CDR1 and CDR2 from the germline V gene are SNHLY and FYNNEI. V lost 3 bases, J lost 0 bases, and 6 bases lay in between. The CDR3 totals 15 residues. The CDR3 sequence is CASSDESSYNSPLHF. The CDR3 DNA is TGTGCCAGCAGTGACGAGAGCTCCTATAATTCACCCCTCCACTTT.

The chain has TRBV7-3 and TRBJ2-1; no definite D call. Trimming pared 5 bases from V and 4 bases from J, leaving 9 bases between. CDR1 is SGHTA and CDR2 is FQGTGA in the germline V gene. This CDR3 spans 13 amino acids. The CDR3, as DNA: TGTGCCAGCAGCGTCTCCCAGTACAATGAGCAGTTCTTC. It encodes CASSVSQYNEQFF.

The V gene is TRBV2, the J gene TRBJ2-5; 7 bases map to TRBD1. CDR3 length equals 15 residues. V was pared by 8 bases and J by 4 bases, with 13 bases of the junction left unmatched. In germline, CDR1 is SNHLY, CDR2 FYNNEI. CDR3 nucleotides: TGTGCCAGCGATGAAGGAGAATACAGGGGAGAGACCCAGTACTTC. Its translation is CASDEGEYRGETQYF.

The gene calls are TRBV2 and TRBJ1-5; 11 bases match TRBD1. Germline V gene lookup returns CDR1 SNHLY and CDR2 FYNNEI. This CDR3 is built from 16 residues. V lost 4 bases, J lost 5 bases, and 7 bases stayed unmatched. CDR3 in amino acids: CASSARTGGADQPQHF. The CDR3 region has the DNA TGTGCCAGCAGTGCCCGGACAGGGGGCGCGGATCAGCCCCAGCATTTT.

This chain connects TRBV11-1 to TRBJ1-1; the D gene is possibly TRBD1 (6 bases). The CDR3 is made up of 15 amino acids. V was trimmed by 4 bases and J by 3 bases, leaving 15 bases between them. Per germline, CDR1 SGHAT and CDR2 FQDESV (reference sequence). The CDR3 DNA sequence: TGTGCCAGCAGCTCATGGGACATGCTGGACACTGAAGCTTTCTTT. This codes for CASSSWDMLDTEAFF.

The rearrangement uses TRBV6-5 and TRBJ1-2, with TRBD1 matching over 9 bases. The CDR3 consists of 14 residues. The trim removed 0 bases at V and 8 bases at J, leaving 4 bases unmatched. Germline CDR1 and CDR2: MNHEY and SVGAGI. The CDR3 nucleotides read TGTGCCAGCAGTTACTCAGGGACAGGGCGCGGCTACACCTTC. Protein: CASSYSGTGRGYTF.

The chain carries TRBV4-1 and TRBJ1-2; 12 bases are shared with TRBD1. Germline assignment: CDR1 MGHRA and CDR2 YSYEKL. The J segment lost 6 bases and the V segment lost 4 bases, leaving 6 bases of the junction unmatched. The CDR3 extends over 15 amino acids. The CDR3 spells CASSPRDRGQDGYTF. The CDR3 coding sequence is TGCGCCAGCAGCCCCCGGGACAGGGGGCAGGATGGCTACACCTTC.